A single sample gave rise to the 8 T cell receptor beta chains below, sequenced in a study of beta chain features in type 1 diabetes. General study results and limits: Shortening that was moderate but significant affected the TCRB CDR3s of Type 1 diabetes patients in all four CD4+ subsets.

These receptors have no identified antigens. Since all of the isolated RNA was reverse transcribed, expressed TCRB transcripts were what got sequenced. Sequencing was performed with immunoSEQ multiplex PCR; in TCRdb, only in-frame clones are kept and a portion is missing. The table has roughly 700,000 clones, around an eighth seen once. Sequencing input: naive CD4+ T cells from blood. The receptors derive from a man aged 18 to 30 with type 1 diabetes.

This rearrangement joins TRBV28 to TRBJ1-2; D not certain. CDR1 and CDR2 (germline): MDHEN, SYDVKM. Trimming left V 11 bases short and J 4 bases short, with 17 bases between. CDR3 length: 13 amino acids. As DNA, the CDR3 is TGTGCCTCCACTGAACACATATCCTATGGCTACACCTTC. Translated: CASTEHISYGYTF.

The gene calls are TRBV7-2 and TRBJ2-5; D tentatively reads TRBD1 or TRBD2 (5 bases each). V lost 5 bases, J lost 1 base, and 8 bases lay in between. From germline, CDR1 is SGHTA and CDR2 FQGNSA. The CDR3 extends over 13 amino acids. CDR3 bases: TGTGCCAGCAGCGGGGACCCCCAAGAGACCCAGTACTTC. Translation gives CASSGDPQETQYF.

The table lists this clone with a few counts. V is TRBV29-1 and J is TRBJ2-7; tentatively, D is TRBD1 or TRBD2 (5 bases each). Germline V gene data show CDR1 as SQVTM and CDR2 as ANQGSEA. V was clipped by 2 bases and J by 3 bases, with 14 bases between them. The CDR3 extends over 14 amino acids. The chain's CDR3 is CSVEHGGPNYEQYF. In DNA, the CDR3 is TGCAGCGTTGAACATGGGGGTCCAAACTACGAGCAGTACTTC.

The chain carries TRBV5-1 and TRBJ1-3, with no clear D. This CDR3 contains 15 residues. Germline V gene lookup returns CDR1 SGHRS and CDR2 YFSETQ. The V and J ends lost 1 base and 0 bases respectively, with 8 bases between them. CDR3 nucleotide sequence: TGCGCCAGCAGCTTGCTCGGGAGCTCTGGAAACACCATATATTTT. Amino acid sequence: CASSLLGSSGNTIYF.

The chain links TRBV25-1 to TRBJ2-7, with D unresolved. The V end lost 2 bases, the J end lost 3 bases, and 11 bases lay between the germline ends. The CDR3 runs 14 residues. Germline CDR1 and CDR2: MGHDK and SYGVNS. The chain's CDR3 is CASSEAPLIYEQYF. The CDR3 DNA reads as TGTGCCAGCAGTGAAGCCCCCCTGATCTACGAGCAGTACTTC.

J is TRBJ2-3 and V is TRBV7-2, with unresolved D. This CDR3 has 12 amino acids. The germline CDR1 and CDR2 sequences are SGHTA and FQGNSA. Trimming pared 4 bases from V and 0 bases from J, leaving 2 bases between. The CDR3 spells CASSSSTDTQYF. In nucleotides, the CDR3 is TGTGCCAGCAGCTCCAGCACAGATACGCAGTATTTT.

The rearrangement links TRBV27 to TRBJ2-6; 9 positions match TRBD1. This CDR3 region has 17 residues. Germline V gene sequence: CDR1 MNHEY, CDR2 SMNVEV (reference sequence). Germline trimming cut 5 bases from V and 0 bases from J; bases unmatched to any gene: 5. This CDR3 is CASSPTGGSSGANVLTF. CDR3 bases: TGTGCCAGCAGTCCAACAGGGGGCAGCTCTGGGGCCAACGTCCTGACTTTC.

The V gene is TRBV5-6, the J gene TRBJ2-7; the D gene is possibly TRBD2 (6 bases). The germline V and J ends were trimmed by 6 bases and 0 bases, with 13 bases remaining between them. Germline lookup yields CDR1 SGHDT and CDR2 YYEEEE. The CDR3 covers 14 residues. The CDR3 nucleotides are TGTGCCAGCACCCCCGGGGGAAGCTCCTACGAGCAGTACTTC. Translating it yields CASTPGGSSYEQYF.